The present TCR beta chain was sequenced within a study of shared clonotypes between healthy human individuals (dated by TCRdb to 2020 to 2022). For the study in its entirety: A couple of women and a few men aged 18 to 49 years were included in the cohort. Blood TCR repertoires of a handful of healthy adults were deeply sequenced to estimate repertoire size and the extent of clonotype sharing between individuals. Each donor's leukapheresis produced roughly between roughly 0.94 and 9.5 billion PBMCs. For each donor, CD4 naive and CD4 memory were each run on three plates, CD8 naive on two plates, and CD8 memory on one plate. To increase sequencing depth and limit assay-specific biases, different laboratories used diverse techniques to prepare libraries and sequence TCR repertoires.

This clone was seen a single time. Its antigen remains unidentified. Within one base of it there is no much larger clone, and no base qualities were kept. Inclusive of the bounding cysteine and phenylalanine, the CDR3 is 13 residues long. Kept here is only the CDR3 DNA, which spans 39 bases and is read in frame from base 1. V is trimmed back by 0 bases and J by 12 bases, and the junction contains 3 bases that no gene match accounts for. Taken from the germline V gene (reference sequence), the CDR1 and CDR2 loops are SEHNR and FQNEAQ. The paper as a whole reports these results and caveats: Sampling was restricted to blood, and TCR repertoires in tissue are likely to differ from TCR repertoires in blood. Compared with non-shared clonotypes, the clonotypes found in all four sorted-subset donors had higher generation probabilities. The genetic and exposure-history diversity represented was limited by the small number of donors. Pairwise subsampling led to the expectation that sequencing depth would affect the degree of clonotype sharing among donors. Across four donors, approximately 4.6% of naive CD4, over 3% of naive CD8, about 2% of memory CD4, and approximately 0.42% of memory CD8 clonotypes were shared. Estimated clonotype richness was generally larger for naive than for memory subsets. Even with the large sequencing depth, rarefaction of the sorted-subset datasets indicated that sequencing was incomplete.

TCR CDR3 regions were amplified from genomic DNA by multiplex PCR using the deep immunoSEQ assay. Extracted genomic DNA from each cell subset was spread evenly across all wells of several immunoSEQ 96-well plates, with each plate serving as a replicate. For sorted subsets, around 200 ng genomic DNA, equal to about 30,000 T cell genomes, was loaded into each replicate PCR. The purified libraries were quantified using a Qubit 3.0 fluorometer, sized with a Bioanalyzer 2100, and then quantified again using the KAPA Library Quantification kit. Every immunoSEQ 96-well plate was sequenced on a dedicated single-read 150-cycle Illumina NextSeq 550 flow cell. For the original study's pipeline: The immunoSEQ output contained only junctional sequences without quality scores, so filtering could not match that applied to full-length reads. To assign V/J genes and CDR3, sequences were annotated against IMGT germline references using PyIR, a Python wrapper for IgBLAST v1.9. Reads were removed for weak V/J assignments (E-value above 1e-6), missing CDR3, stop codons, out-of-frame junctions, or ambiguous translated residues. A V3J clonotype was defined by an identical inferred V gene, J gene, and CDR3 amino acid sequence. The percentage overlap between two repertoires was calculated by dividing the number of shared unique clonotypes by the size of the smaller repertoire. Richness of each repertoire was evaluated using RTK rarefaction, the Chao1 estimator, and Recon v2.1 estimates of unobserved clonotypes. Generation probabilities for all TCRbeta clonotypes obtained by the gDNA method from several donors were computed using OLGA. In its TCRdb copy, this immuneACCESS table keeps in-frame sequences only and misses some clones. Where compared with another copy, unresolved V genes explain less than half of these, and the others have no known cause. V, J and clone size are those of that table, while D and trimming were read from the DNA. The sample data list around 300,000 clones, and about nine tenths of these were observed just once. Roughly 15% of the sample comes from the top ten.

Healthy HIV-negative adults with no recently reported acute infections or vaccinations were included as donors. Only Caucasian adults living in Nashville, Tennessee, USA were represented among the donors. CD8 memory samples combined magnetically selected CD45RO+ cells with CCR7-negative CD45RA+ effector memory (TemRA) cells. Blood was collected by leukapheresis, and PBMCs were isolated by Ficoll-Histopaque density gradient centrifugation and then cryopreserved in liquid nitrogen vapor phase. Purity and quantity of every magnetically sorted T cell population were checked by analytical flow cytometry. From each sorted fraction, genomic DNA was isolated and quantified by UV absorbance on a Nanodrop 2000c.

This chain joins TRBV7-9 to TRBJ2-1; TRBD2 agrees with 9 junctional bases. The material sequenced was memory CD8+ T cells sorted from blood. The cell subset or site label of this sample denotes: CD45RO+ cells pooled with CCR7-negative TemRA cells. This clonotype was sampled from a man between 18 and 35 years old in good health. The bases are TGTGCCAGCAGCTTAGCGGGACTAGCTGGGCAGTTCTTC. It codes for CASSLAGLAGQFF.